A selection of T cell receptor beta chains follows, all from one sample in a study of blood T cell repertoires in COVID-19. Sequencing used immunoSEQ multiplex PCR; TCRdb keeps in-frame clones, though not all of them. The sample carries tens of thousands of clones, about 91% recorded once. Input material: peripheral blood. The receptor set was obtained from a woman between 55 and 75 years old with COVID-19, enrolled during active disease. CDR3s include the opening cysteine and the closing phenylalanine or tryptophan. D genes are given only for firm matches. The size entry is marked missing in some rows and otherwise reads once, few, many or a size class.

D gene,clone size,V gene,J gene,CDR3 DNA,CDR3 protein
TRBD2,.,TRBV11-3,TRBJ2-1,TGTGCCAGCAGCTTTGGACTAGCGGGGGCCCGGGGTGAGCAGTTCTTC,CASSFGLAGARGEQFF
.,.,TRBV28,TRBJ2-1,TGTGCCAGCAGTTTCTCCTCCTACAATGAGCAGTTCTTC,CASSFSSYNEQFF
.,.,TRBV30,TRBJ1-1,TGTGCCTGGAGTATGGACACGGGCACTGAAGCTTTCTTT,CAWSMDTGTEAFF
TRBD2,.,TRBV24-1,TRBJ2-1,TGTGCCACCAGTGGATTAGCGGGAGTTTTCGATGAGCAGTTCTTC,CATSGLAGVFDEQFF
.,.,TRBV30,TRBJ2-2,TGTGCCTGGAGTCTGTACGAGGGGGAGCTGTTTTTT,CAWSLYEGELFF
TRBD2,.,TRBV19,TRBJ2-1,TGTGCCAGTAGTATCCCCCGACTAGCGGGATCTTACAATGAGCAGTTCTTC,CASSIPRLAGSYNEQFF
.,.,TRBV18,TRBJ1-5,TGTGCCAGCTCACCAACGTCAGGGGCCCATCGGCAGCCCCAGCATTTT,CASSPTSGAHRQPQHF
.,.,TRBV18,TRBJ2-7,TGTGCCAGCTCTAGGGGTGCGGTCACCTACGAGCAGTACTTC,CASSRGAVTYEQYF
TRBD2,.,TRBV7-9,TRBJ2-5,TGTGCCAGCAGCATACTAAGCGGGAACCCCCAAGAGACCCAGTACTTC,CASSILSGNPQETQYF
TRBD2,.,TRBV15,TRBJ2-7,TGTGCCACCAGGAGAGCCGGGGGGGGATACGAGCAGTACTTC,CATRRAGGGYEQYF
TRBD1,once,TRBV4-3,TRBJ1-1,TGCGCCAGCAGCCAAGATCGAGGGGGCTACACTGAAGCTTTCTTT,CASSQDRGGYTEAFF
.,.,TRBV18,TRBJ1-6,TGTGCCAGCTCACCACCGGTTCCCCCTCGGGCCCTCCACTTT,CASSPPVPPRALHF
.,.,TRBV9,TRBJ1-4,TGTGCCAGCAGCGTTACAGGGTCGGTTAATGAAAAACTGTTTTTT,CASSVTGSVNEKLFF
TRBD2,.,TRBV6-2/TRBV6-3,TRBJ2-5,TGTGCCAGCAGTACCGGACTAGCGGGGGCCCAAGAGACCCAGTACTTC,CASSTGLAGAQETQYF
.,.,TRBV6-5,TRBJ1-3,TGTGCCAGCAGTTACTCTAGGGGGTCGGGAAACACCATATATTTT,CASSYSRGSGNTIYF
TRBD2,.,TRBV25-1,TRBJ2-5,TGTGCCAGCAGTGAATCCCCTCTAACGGGACTAGCTACGACCCAGTACTTC,CASSESPLTGLATTQYF
.,few,TRBV4-1,TRBJ2-5,TGCGCCAGCAGCCAAGTAGGGCGGGCCCTGGGCGGGACCCAGTACTTC,CASSQVGRALGGTQYF
.,.,TRBV20-1,TRBJ2-7,TGCAGTGCTAGTCGAGGGTTCGGCTACGAGCAGTACTTC,CSASRGFGYEQYF
.,.,TRBV5-4,TRBJ2-5,TGTGCCAGCAGCTTGTCTCAGTCTGGAGAGACCCAGTACTTC,CASSLSQSGETQYF
TRBD1,.,TRBV5-1,TRBJ2-7,TGCGCCAGCAGCGCCCTGGGACAGGGCAGCCCCTACGAGCAGTACTTC,CASSALGQGSPYEQYF
TRBD1,.,TRBV5-6,TRBJ1-1,TGTGCCAGCAGCCTCAGGGGGCCTGAAGCTTTCTTT,CASSLRGPEAFF
.,.,TRBV7-8,TRBJ2-1,TGTGCCAGCAGCTTTCAGGACAATGAGCAGTTCTTC,CASSFQDNEQFF
.,few,TRBV3-1/TRBV3-2,TRBJ1-1,TGTGCCAGCAGCCAAGCCCAGGTGGGAGGGACTGAAGCTTTCTTT,CASSQAQVGGTEAFF
TRBD2,.,TRBV3-1/TRBV3-2,TRBJ2-5,TGTGCCAGCAGCCAGCCCCGGGGACTACAACTAGGGACCCAGTACTTC,CASSQPRGLQLGTQYF
.,.,TRBV20-1,TRBJ1-1,TGCAGTGCTAGCCGTGCGGGGGGGGCTTTCTTT,CSASRAGGAFF
TRBD2,.,TRBV4-1,TRBJ2-2,TGCGCCAGCAGCCAAGCTCCTAGCGGGAGATCCGGGGAGCTGTTTTTT,CASSQAPSGRSGELFF
TRBD2,.,TRBV2,TRBJ2-7,TGTGCCAGCAGTGAAATATCCAGCGGGAGGGGCTACGAGCAGTACTTC,CASSEISSGRGYEQYF
.,.,TRBV11-3,TRBJ1-4,TGTGCCAGCAGCTTAGATGGAGGGGCGGGGGAAAAACTGTTTTTT,CASSLDGGAGEKLFF
.,.,TRBV12-5,TRBJ1-1,TGTGCTAGTGGTTTGGAGCAGGGGACTGAAGCTTTCTTT,CASGLEQGTEAFF
.,.,TRBV6-5,TRBJ1-2,TGTGCCAGCAGTAGAGATCGGGACTTACGTCTGGGCTACACCTTC,CASSRDRDLRLGYTF
.,.,TRBV19,TRBJ1-2,TGTGCCAGTGGGGGGAGTTGGGGCTACACCTTC,CASGGSWGYTF
TRBD1,.,TRBV19,TRBJ2-4,TGTGCCAGTAGTATCAGACAGGGCGAGATAAACATTCAGTACTTC,CASSIRQGEINIQYF
.,.,TRBV7-9,TRBJ1-3,TGTGCCAGCAGCCCAACGGGGGTCTCTGGAAACACCATATATTTT,CASSPTGVSGNTIYF
TRBD2,.,TRBV7-2,TRBJ2-1,TGTGCCAGCAGCTTGTACAGCGGGGGGGCCAGTGAGCAGTTCTTC,CASSLYSGGASEQFF
TRBD1,.,TRBV4-1,TRBJ1-2,TGCGCCAGCAGCCAAGATCGACAGGGTCCAAACTATGGCTACACCTTC,CASSQDRQGPNYGYTF
.,.,TRBV28,TRBJ1-2,TGTGCCAGCAGTTTACAGGGGTCAGGCTATGGCTACACCTTC,CASSLQGSGYGYTF
.,.,TRBV30,TRBJ2-2,TGTGCCTGGGTTCAGCCCGCGGGCACCGGGGAGCTGTTTTTT,CAWVQPAGTGELFF
.,.,TRBV6-5,TRBJ1-2,TGTGCCAGCAGTTACGCAGCTAAGGGGGGCTACACCTTC,CASSYAAKGGYTF
.,.,TRBV5-8,TRBJ1-1,TGTGCCAGCAGCGGACAGCCCACGGCTGAAGCTTTCTTT,CASSGQPTAEAFF
.,.,TRBV3-1/TRBV3-2,TRBJ2-3,TGTGCCAGCAGCAAAAGGCCAGGGAACACAGATACGCAGTATTTT,CASSKRPGNTDTQYF
TRBD1,few,TRBV7-2,TRBJ2-2,TGTGCCAGCAGCTTAGCCCGGACAGGGGGGAAGAACACCGGGGAGCTGTTTTTT,CASSLARTGGKNTGELFF
TRBD1,.,TRBV6-5,TRBJ2-7,TGTGCCAGCGGGACAGACCCCTACGAGCAGTACTTC,CASGTDPYEQYF
TRBD2,.,TRBV29-1,TRBJ2-5,TGCAGCGTTGGGGTTAGCGGGGGCGGAGGGACCCAGTACTTC,CSVGVSGGGGTQYF
TRBD2,.,TRBV12-3/TRBV12-4,TRBJ2-3,TGTGCCAGCCTGGCCGGGGGGACAGATACGCAGTATTTT,CASLAGGTDTQYF
.,.,TRBV6-5,TRBJ1-1,TGTGCCAGCAGTCGTATGAACACTGAAGCTTTCTTT,CASSRMNTEAFF
TRBD2,.,TRBV30,TRBJ2-3,TGTGCCTGGGCTAGCGGGGTTAGCACAGATACGCAGTATTTT,CAWASGVSTDTQYF
TRBD2,.,TRBV20-1,TRBJ2-2,TGCAGTGCTAGTAGACTAGCGGGAGGAACCGGGGAGCTGTTTTTT,CSASRLAGGTGELFF
.,.,TRBV15,TRBJ1-2,TGTGCCACCAGCAGAGATATAGGGAGGGTTGTTGGCTACACCTTC,CATSRDIGRVVGYTF
.,once,TRBV5-1,TRBJ2-2,TGCGCCAGCAGCTTGTCTGGGGAGCTGTTTTTT,CASSLSGELFF
TRBD1,.,TRBV5-1,TRBJ2-5,TGCGCCAGCAGCCGTACAGGGGACGCGGGTTGGGAGACCCAGTACTTC,CASSRTGDAGWETQYF
.,.,TRBV24-1,TRBJ1-4,TGTGCCACCAGTCGGGCAGGGGATGAAAAACTGTTTTTT,CATSRAGDEKLFF
TRBD1,.,TRBV19,TRBJ2-3,TGTGCCAGTAGTCCCAGGGGACAGAGGAGAGGATTAGATACGCAGTATTTT,CASSPRGQRRGLDTQYF
TRBD1,once,TRBV27,TRBJ1-2,TGTGCCAGCTGGGACAGTGGAACGTATGGCTACACCTTC,CASWDSGTYGYTF
.,.,TRBV30,TRBJ1-3,TGTGCCTGGAATCGAGGGAGAAACACCATATATTTT,CAWNRGRNTIYF